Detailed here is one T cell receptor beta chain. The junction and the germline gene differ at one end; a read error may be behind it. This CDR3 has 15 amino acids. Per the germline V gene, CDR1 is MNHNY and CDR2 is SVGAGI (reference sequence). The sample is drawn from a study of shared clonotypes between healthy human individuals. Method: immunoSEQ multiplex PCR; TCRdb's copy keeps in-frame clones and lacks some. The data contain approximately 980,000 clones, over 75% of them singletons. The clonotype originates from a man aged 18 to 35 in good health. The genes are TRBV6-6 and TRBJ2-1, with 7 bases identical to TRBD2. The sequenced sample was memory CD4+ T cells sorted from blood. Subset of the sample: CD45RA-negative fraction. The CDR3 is CASSYLASGYDEQFF. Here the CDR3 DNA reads TGTGCCAGCAGTTACTTGGCTAGCGGCTACGATGAGCAGTTCTTC.